This record concerns one TCR beta chain sequence. The data are from a study of blood T cell repertoires in COVID-19. Study background: COVID-19 samples from acute and convalescent phases originated in the United States, Italy and Spain.

In the source study's methods: Researchers report that nucleated cell counts were estimated from reference gene primer amplification. Data came from immunoSEQ multiplex PCR; TCRdb stores just in-frame clones and leaves some out. Clone size and V and J calls were adopted from that table, with D and trimming inferred from the DNA. The data contain 100,000 to 150,000 clones, 60% to 80% of them singletons. V lost 6 bases, J lost 4 bases, and 9 bases lay in between. CDR3 size: 12 residues. CDR1 GTSNPN and CDR2 SVGIG come from the germline V gene (reference sequence). This chain joins TRBV30 and TRBJ2-2, with D maybe TRBD1 (6 bases). The material sequenced was peripheral blood. This receptor was taken from a man of 80 years or more with COVID-19, enrolled during active disease. CDR3 nucleotide sequence: TGTGCCTGCTCAGGGGTCACCGGGGAGCTGTTTTTT. Amino acid sequence: CACSGVTGELFF.